The present entry profiles one TCR beta chain with its context. Its target is unknown. The data are from a study of T cell responses to AZD1222 COVID-19 vaccine. Regarding the study as a whole: Spike-specific TCR breadth and depth grew following two AZD1222 doses. Per reports, nearly half of all spike-specific TCRs target regions that are unmutated in variants. At baseline, just a handful of AZD1222 recipients tested seropositive.

The assay was immunoSEQ multiplex PCR, and TCRdb's table has in-frame clones only and misses some. Seen here are more than 100,000 clones, roughly 90% observed once, and the top ten hold roughly 4.2%. Per germline, CDR1 SGHRS and CDR2 YFSETQ. The CDR3 spans 16 residues. Trimming removed 3 bases at V and 4 bases at J, with 19 bases between. The sequencing here drew on peripheral blood, taken on day 0 of AZD1222 vaccination. The sequence was collected from an adult in good health. The chain has TRBV5-1 and TRBJ1-2, with unresolved D. The CDR3 nucleotides are TGCGCCAGCAGCTCGATGCTGACGCCGGCGGCCTATGGCTACACCTTC. It codes for CASSSMLTPAAYGYTF.